These 14 T cell receptor beta chains originate from one sample sequenced in a study of cytomegalovirus exposure and HLA in healthy donors. Repertoires were generated with immunoSEQ multiplex PCR, while TCRdb's copy carries only in-frame clones and drops some. The sample shows about 130,000 clones, about 80% of them seen only once. Sample: PBMCs. The source is a young man in good health and CMV-seropositive.

The rearrangement links TRBV1 to TRBJ1-1; the DNA was not used to check the table's D call, TRBD1. TRBV1 is recorded as a pseudogene. There are 16 residues in the CDR3. In DNA form, the CDR3 reads TGCACCAGCAGCCAAGCGGGACAGGGGGCGCGGGCTGAAGCTTTCTTT. This gives the protein CTSSQAGQGARAEAFF.

The count of this clone is one. This chain connects TRBV2 to TRBJ2-2, with 10 nucleotides matching TRBD2. V shed 3 bases, J shed 12 bases, and the junction held 7 bases outside the gene matches. Per germline, CDR1 SNHLY and CDR2 FYNNEI. The CDR3 spans 14 residues. The CDR3 DNA is TGTGCCAGCAGTGAGAGCGGGAGGGCCCAGCAGCTGTTTTTT. Translated, it gives CASSESGRAQQLFF.

The chain joins TRBV6-5 to TRBJ2-2; no definite D call. V was clipped by 2 bases and J by 6 bases, with 10 bases between them. Germline V gives CDR1 MNHEY, CDR2 SVGAGI. The CDR3 has 14 amino acids. The chain's CDR3 is CASSYMRSSGELFF. CDR3 nucleotides: TGTGCCAGCAGTTACATGAGGTCGTCCGGGGAGCTGTTTTTT.

This clone was counted once. This rearrangement joins TRBV28 to TRBJ2-7; TRBD2 matches at 9 bases. In germline, CDR1 is MDHEN, CDR2 SYDVKM. V gave up 5 bases and J gave up 0 bases; unmatched junction bases: 14. The CDR3 has 18 amino acids. The DNA for the CDR3 is TGTGCCAGCAGTCCCCCTTGGAGCGGGAGGACCAACTCCTACGAGCAGTACTTC. This gives the protein CASSPPWSGRTNSYEQYF.

V gene TRBV19 combines with J gene TRBJ2-2; 7 bases map to TRBD2. Germline V gives CDR1 LNHDA, CDR2 SQIVND (reference sequence). The CDR3 covers 18 residues. V dropped 5 bases and J dropped 0; count of bases not matched to a gene: 12. CDR3 in DNA: TGTGCCAGTAGTTCCCGAGACCGGGAGGTTTCGAACACCGGGGAGCTGTTTTTT. Translating it yields CASSSRDREVSNTGELFF.

The rearrangement links TRBV7-2 to TRBJ2-7; 8 bases line up with TRBD2. Germline loops: CDR1 SGHTA, CDR2 FQGNSA. The junction had 9 bases not matched to a gene; V was cut back by 5 bases and J by 3 bases. The CDR3 is 15 residues long. CDR3 amino acids: CASSTFGGTSYEQYF. The CDR3 DNA reads TGTGCCAGCAGCACATTCGGAGGGACTAGCTACGAGCAGTACTTC.

The rearrangement joins TRBV7-9 to TRBJ2-7; TRBD1 matches 10 bases. Trimming took 1 base from V and 6 from J; bases not matched to a gene: 3. This CDR3 is built from 14 residues. Per the germline V gene, CDR1 is SEHNR and CDR2 is FQNEAQ (reference sequence). The chain's CDR3 is CASSLEGQGSEQYF. DNA for the CDR3: TGTGCCAGCAGCTTAGAGGGACAGGGGAGCGAGCAGTACTTC.

The rearrangement uses TRBV19 and TRBJ1-2; D not certain. CDR1 LNHDA and CDR2 SQIVND come from the germline V gene (reference sequence). V lost 3 bases to trimming and J lost 8 bases, with 13 bases between them. The CDR3 sequence is 13 residues long. The CDR3 DNA sequence: TGTGCCAGTAGTATTTCGTTTCGGAGGGGCTACACCTTC. It codes for CASSISFRRGYTF.

The chain employs TRBV19 and TRBJ1-1, with D possibly TRBD1 on 5 matching bases. The V gene's germline CDR1 is LNHDA and CDR2 SQIVND (reference sequence). The V end was cut by 3 bases, the J end by 1 base, with 9 bases between. The CDR3 spans 14 residues. The CDR3 protein is CASSMGGANTEAFF. The CDR3 bases are TGTGCCAGTAGTATGGGGGGAGCGAACACTGAAGCTTTCTTT.

The chain carries TRBV7-6 and TRBJ1-2; TRBD1 matches at 9 bases. Trimming cost V 1 base and J 7 bases; bases outside gene matches: 10. The CDR3 has 16 amino acids. Germline assignment: CDR1 SGHVS and CDR2 FNYEAQ. CDR3 DNA sequence: TGTGCCAGCAGCTTAGACAGTGGGTGGACAGGGGCTGGCTACACCTTC. It yields the protein CASSLDSGWTGAGYTF.

The J gene is TRBJ2-5, the V gene TRBV5-6; 7 nucleotides line up with TRBD1. Germline values: CDR1 SGHDT, CDR2 YYEEEE. This CDR3 has 14 amino acids. The trim removed 4 bases at V and 5 bases at J, leaving 8 bases unmatched. CDR3 in amino acids: CASSRDSLGETQYF. The CDR3 region has the DNA TGTGCCAGCAGCCGGGACAGCCTCGGGGAGACCCAGTACTTC.

The rearrangement joins TRBV18 to TRBJ1-3; D possibly corresponds to TRBD1 (6 bases). There are 14 residues in the CDR3. V shed 3 bases and J shed 4 bases, with 10 bases lying between them. CDR1 and CDR2 (germline): KGHSH, LQKENI. The CDR3 sequence: CASSPTGYGNTIYF. DNA for the CDR3: TGTGCCAGCTCACCCACAGGGTACGGAAACACCATATATTTT.

This clone was recorded a few times. The genes are TRBV12-5 and TRBJ1-1; D is undetermined. Trimming took off 3 bases at V and 1 base at J, with 12 bases between the two ends. Germline V lookup: CDR1 LGHNT, CDR2 FRNRAP. The CDR3 runs to 15 residues. This CDR3 is CASGLVETPNTEAFF. The CDR3 coding sequence is TGTGCTAGTGGTTTAGTAGAGACACCGAACACTGAAGCTTTCTTT.

The genes are TRBV6-5 and TRBJ2-7; TRBD1 is a possible D gene (6 bases). Trimming pared 6 bases from V and 3 bases from J, leaving 15 bases between. The CDR3 has 14 amino acids. Germline V CDR1 and CDR2: MNHEY, SVGAGI. The CDR3 bases are TGTGCCAGCAGCCCCTACGAGGGGGTCTACGAGCAGTACTTC. It translates to CASSPYEGVYEQYF.